This is a list of T cell receptor beta chains from one sample in a study of blood T cell repertoires in COVID-19. The method was immunoSEQ multiplex PCR; TCRdb's version includes in-frame clones alone and lacks a portion of them. The sample has hundreds of thousands of clones, 85% to 90% seen once. Sample: PBMCs or T cells enriched from blood (not recorded which). These receptors were collected from a man younger than 40 who had recovered from COVID-19. CDR3s include the opening cysteine and the closing phenylalanine or tryptophan. The D gene is left open where the match is weak. Size values are once, few and many counts, or a class for expanded clones, and some rows have none.

TGTGCCAGCAGGCGGGGGGACAATGAGCAGTTCTTC,CASRRGDNEQFF,TRBJ2-1,once,TRBD2,TRBV6-5
TGTGCCAGCAGCGCGGAAAACACCATATATTTT,CASSAENTIYF,TRBJ1-3,.,.,TRBV5-5
TGTGCCAGCAGCTTAGTGGGACAAAACACTGAAGCTTTCTTT,CASSLVGQNTEAFF,TRBJ1-1,.,.,TRBV7-9
TGTGCCAGCAGTTACGAACAAAGCTCCTACGAGCAGTACTTC,CASSYEQSSYEQYF,TRBJ2-7,.,.,TRBV6-2/TRBV6-3
TGTGCCAGCTCACCAACTGGAGAGACCCAGTACTTC,CASSPTGETQYF,TRBJ2-5,once,.,TRBV18
TGTGCCAGCAGTATTCCCAAAACCAACAAGGGGGGTGATGGGACTAGCGTTCAAATTGAGACCCAGTACTTC,CASSIPKTNKGGDGTSVQIETQYF,TRBJ2-5,.,TRBD2,TRBV28
TGTGCCACCAGTGATCCGCGGGAGTCTGAGGAGACCCAGTACTTC,CATSDPRESEETQYF,TRBJ2-5,.,TRBD2,TRBV24-1
TGTGCCAGCAGCCAAGATGCAGTGATGGTCTATGGCTACACCTTC,CASSQDAVMVYGYTF,TRBJ1-2,.,.,TRBV3-1/TRBV3-2
TGTGCCATCAGTACGAGCGGGGGTGGTGATGAGCAGTTCTTC,CAISTSGGGDEQFF,TRBJ2-1,.,TRBD2,TRBV10-3
TGCGCCAGCAGCAGAGGACAGCGGTATAATTCACCCCTCCACTTT,CASSRGQRYNSPLHF,TRBJ1-6,.,.,TRBV5-1
TGTGCCAGCAGCTTTCCAGGAGGCTACGAGCAGTACTTC,CASSFPGGYEQYF,TRBJ2-7,.,.,TRBV13
TGCGCCAGCAGCCCGACCGGGACTAGCCAATACGAGCAGTACTTC,CASSPTGTSQYEQYF,TRBJ2-7,.,TRBD2,TRBV5-1
TGTGCCAGCAGTCCCTCGGCGGGCGAGATATACTATGGCTACACCTTC,CASSPSAGEIYYGYTF,TRBJ1-2,.,.,TRBV27
TGTGCCAGCAGCTTGGTCGGGACACCCTACAATGAGCAGTTCTTC,CASSLVGTPYNEQFF,TRBJ2-1,.,.,TRBV5-8
TGTGCCAGCAGCTCGACGACAGGTTACAATGAGCAGTTCTTC,CASSSTTGYNEQFF,TRBJ2-1,once,.,TRBV7-9
TGTGCCAGCAGTCCCAGTTCTAACTATGGCTACACCTTC,CASSPSSNYGYTF,TRBJ1-2,.,.,TRBV25-1
TGCGCCAGCAGCCAAGGTTCCCCGGGGACCTACGAGCAGTACTTC,CASSQGSPGTYEQYF,TRBJ2-7,.,.,TRBV4-3
TGTGCCAGCAGGAATAGCGGGGAGTCGAACACCGGGGAGCTGTTTTTT,CASRNSGESNTGELFF,TRBJ2-2,few,TRBD2,TRBV27
TGCGCCAGCAGCTTGGAGGCAGGAGGAACGGGGACCCAGTACTTC,CASSLEAGGTGTQYF,TRBJ2-5,.,.,TRBV5-1
TGTGCCAGCAGCTCCCAGGGACAGTATGGCTACACCTTC,CASSSQGQYGYTF,TRBJ1-2,.,TRBD1,TRBV14
TGTGCCAGCAGCGTAGATCTTCGAGAGGGGGTTGGCTACACCTTC,CASSVDLREGVGYTF,TRBJ1-2,.,.,TRBV9
TGTGCCAGCAGCTTAGGACAGTCTTTAGGAAACACCATATATTTT,CASSLGQSLGNTIYF,TRBJ1-3,.,.,TRBV7-2
TGTGCCATACAACCTGGCTACGAGCAGTACTTC,CAIQPGYEQYF,TRBJ2-7,.,.,TRBV6-5
TGTGCCAGCAGCTTACTACAGGGGGGCGGCACAGATACGCAGTATTTT,CASSLLQGGGTDTQYF,TRBJ2-3,.,TRBD1,TRBV7-9
TGCAGCGTTGACAGAGACAGGGATGAGCAGTTCTTC,CSVDRDRDEQFF,TRBJ2-1,once,TRBD1,TRBV29-1
TGCAGCGTCCGGGGATCCTACAATGAGCAGTTCTTC,CSVRGSYNEQFF,TRBJ2-1,.,.,TRBV29-1
TGTGCCAGCTCACCTACTAGCGGGAACAACAATGAGCAGTTCTTC,CASSPTSGNNNEQFF,TRBJ2-1,once,TRBD2,TRBV18
TGTGCCAGCAGGCGACTAGCGGGACCACTAAGCTCCTACGAGCAGTACTTC,CASRRLAGPLSSYEQYF,TRBJ2-7,.,TRBD2,TRBV2
TGTGCCAGCAGCTTAGTGGGGGGGTTTGGCTCACCCCTCCACTTT,CASSLVGGFGSPLHF,TRBJ1-6,.,.,TRBV7-6
TGTGCCAGCGGCAAAGACAGTTCCAGGGATCAGCCCCAGCATTTT,CASGKDSSRDQPQHF,TRBJ1-5,.,.,TRBV28
TGTGCCAGCAGTACCTGGACAGAAGAAGAGACCCAGTACTTC,CASSTWTEEETQYF,TRBJ2-5,once,.,TRBV28
TGTGCCAGCAGCCAATTCAGAATCGGGACAGGGGGAAAGACCCAGTACTTC,CASSQFRIGTGGKTQYF,TRBJ2-5,.,TRBD1,TRBV14
TGTGCCACCAGTGATTTGCCCCAGGAATTCCGCCGGGAGACCCAGTACTTC,CATSDLPQEFRRETQYF,TRBJ2-5,.,.,TRBV24-1
TGCGCCAGCAGCTCAAGATTTCGGGGGGCCTTCTACAATGAGCAGTTCTTC,CASSSRFRGAFYNEQFF,TRBJ2-1,.,.,TRBV4-3
TGTGCCAGTAGGACAGGGTTCACCGGGGAGCTGTTTTTT,CASRTGFTGELFF,TRBJ2-2,once,TRBD1,TRBV19
TGTGCCAGCAGCGTTCGACAGGGTGATAACTATGGCTACACCTTC,CASSVRQGDNYGYTF,TRBJ1-2,.,TRBD1,TRBV9
TGTGCCAGCAGTTTCGACATCGGTGGCTACACCTTC,CASSFDIGGYTF,TRBJ1-2,once,.,TRBV12-3/TRBV12-4
TGTGCCAGTAGTATAGGAACGACAGGGGGCGAGACCCAGTACTTC,CASSIGTTGGETQYF,TRBJ2-5,.,TRBD1,TRBV19
TGTGCCAGCAGCCCCGGCCGGGGGGCAGGGCGTTCCCCCCTCCACTTT,CASSPGRGAGRSPLHF,TRBJ1-6,.,.,TRBV11-2
TGTGCCAGCAGTTGGAGAGGTAATGAGCAGTTCTTC,CASSWRGNEQFF,TRBJ2-1,.,.,TRBV27
TGTGCCAGCAGTTTCGCGGGAGTCCCCTCCACAGATACGCAGTATTTT,CASSFAGVPSTDTQYF,TRBJ2-3,.,TRBD2,TRBV28
TGTGCCAGCAGTGAGGCAGGTCAGCCCCAGCATTTT,CASSEAGQPQHF,TRBJ1-5,.,.,TRBV2
TGCAGTGCTGAGGGCCCAAACATTCAGTACTTC,CSAEGPNIQYF,TRBJ2-4,.,.,TRBV20-1
TGTGCCAGCACCACCGGGACAGTGACCTACGAGCAGTACTTC,CASTTGTVTYEQYF,TRBJ2-7,.,TRBD1,TRBV7-9
TGCGCCAGCAGAACAGCTGACTATGGCTACACCTTC,CASRTADYGYTF,TRBJ1-2,once,.,TRBV10-2
TGTGCAAGTCGCTTGCCTACACCGGGACTAGCGGGAAGAAACACCGGGGAGCTGTTTTTT,CASRLPTPGLAGRNTGELFF,TRBJ2-2,.,.,TRBV12-2
TGTGCCTGGAGTGTGGGACTAGCGGCTAGCACAGATACGCAGTATTTT,CAWSVGLAASTDTQYF,TRBJ2-3,.,TRBD2,TRBV30
TGTGCCAGCAGGTGGGGGGTAGGCACAGATACGCAGTATTTT,CASRWGVGTDTQYF,TRBJ2-3,.,.,TRBV5-6
TGTGCCAGCAGCCAAGAAACAGGGATCAGCTACGAGCAGTACTTC,CASSQETGISYEQYF,TRBJ2-7,.,.,TRBV5-5